This T cell receptor (beta chain) came from a study of T cell repertoires in cytomegalovirus infection (dated by TCRdb to the late 2010s). With respect to the entire study: The HLA type of each donor mattered for the analysis, because public TCR beta signatures pointed to carriage of CMV infection along with the matching HLA type. Summary of the overall study and its limitations: In both this cohort and an independent cohort of some 350 donors, the cumulative frequency of public TCR beta family members distinguished carriers of CMV infection plus the relevant HLA type. The ex vivo response was dominated by HLA-C-restricted CMV-specific TCR beta clonotypes, which also provided the single most frequent clonotype in two of eight donors.

Sequences ENHRY (CDR1) and SYGVKD (CDR2) are obtained from the germline V gene. The germline ends are 10 bases apart after V is trimmed by 3 bases and J by 8 bases. Including the terminal cysteine and phenylalanine, the CDR3 comprises 12 residues. Only CDR3 DNA remains: 36 bases, in frame from the first base. The instrument given in TCRdb is Illumina HiSeq 1500. TCRdb passed the public sequencing reads through fastp at Q25 and MiXCR, retaining productive beta sequences. Each CDR3 protein appears once, grouped with its most common genes and DNA. The sample contains about 300,000 distinct CDR3 sequences, roughly a tenth of them found a single time. 2.5% of the sample is in the top ten clones. This clonotype was detected ten times or more. Its antigen is not yet known. No per-base quality is available; no much larger clone lies one base away.

The sequence was obtained from a human donor in good health (CMV status not recorded). Some clones in this sample may be carry-over from other donors' samples. Sequenced material: PBMCs. The chain is encoded by TRBV10-3 joined to TRBJ1-1; no confident D gene assignment can be made. The DNA sequence is TGTGCCATCAGTGAAGCGACCGGGGAAGCTTTCTTT. Translated, it reads CAISEATGEAFF.